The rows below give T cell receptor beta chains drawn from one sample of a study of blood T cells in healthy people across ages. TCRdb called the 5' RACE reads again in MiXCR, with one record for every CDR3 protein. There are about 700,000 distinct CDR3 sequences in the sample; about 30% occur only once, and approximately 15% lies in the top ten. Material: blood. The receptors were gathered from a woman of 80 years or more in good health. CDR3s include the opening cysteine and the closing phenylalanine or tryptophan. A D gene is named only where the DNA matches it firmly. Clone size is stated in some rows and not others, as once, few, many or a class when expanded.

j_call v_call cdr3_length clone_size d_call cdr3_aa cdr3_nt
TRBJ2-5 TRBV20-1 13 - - CSARGGGRETQYF TGCAGTGCTAGAGGAGGGGGGAGGGAGACCCAGTACTTC
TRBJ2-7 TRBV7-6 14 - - CASSPDGSPYEQYF TGTGCCAGCAGCCCCGACGGAAGTCCCTACGAGCAGTACTTC
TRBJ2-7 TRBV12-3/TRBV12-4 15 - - CASSFVGGIPLEQYF TGTGCCAGCAGTTTCGTCGGCGGGATACCCCTCGAGCAGTACTTC
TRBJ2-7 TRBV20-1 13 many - CSAQRRQDNEQYF TGCAGTGCCCAGCGCCGACAGGATAACGAGCAGTACTTC
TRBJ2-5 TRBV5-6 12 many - CASSWGSETQYF TGTGCCAGCAGCTGGGGGTCGGAGACCCAGTACTTC
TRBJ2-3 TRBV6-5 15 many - CASSYRGAVTDTQYF TGTGCCAGCAGTTACAGGGGGGCCGTCACAGATACGCAGTATTTT
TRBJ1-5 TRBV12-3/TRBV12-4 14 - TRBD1 CASSSDRVHQPQHF TGTGCCAGCAGTTCCGACAGGGTGCATCAGCCCCAGCATTTT
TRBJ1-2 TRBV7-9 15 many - CASSPGTVSNYGYTF TGTGCCAGCAGCCCCGGGACGGTTTCTAACTATGGCTACACCTTC
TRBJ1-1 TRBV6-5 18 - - CASSLQLIGLSWNTEAFF TGTGCCAGCAGCTTACAACTAATAGGACTGTCCTGGAACACTGAAGCTTTCTTT
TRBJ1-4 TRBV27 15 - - CASSFSARGNEKLFF TGTGCCAGCAGTTTTAGTGCTCGCGGTAATGAAAAACTGTTTTTT
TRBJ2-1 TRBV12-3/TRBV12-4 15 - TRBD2 CASRVGREGYNEQFF TGTGCCAGTAGAGTTGGCCGGGAGGGCTACAATGAGCAGTTCTTC
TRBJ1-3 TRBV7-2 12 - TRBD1 CASSSDRGPRYF TGTGCCAGCAGTTCAGACAGGGGGCCCAGATATTTT
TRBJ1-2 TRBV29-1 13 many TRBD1 CSVEGTGEGGYTF TGCAGCGTTGAAGGGACAGGGGAGGGTGGCTACACCTTC
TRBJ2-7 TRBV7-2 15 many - CASSPGTRPSYEQYF TGTGCCAGCAGCCCGGGGACACGACCGTCCTACGAGCAGTACTTC
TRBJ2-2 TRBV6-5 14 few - CASSSPGTTGELFF TGTGCCAGCAGTTCCCCAGGGACCACCGGGGAGCTGTTTTTT
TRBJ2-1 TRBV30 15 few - CAWRQDNGPYNEQFF TGTGCCTGGAGACAGGATAACGGTCCCTACAATGAGCAGTTCTTC
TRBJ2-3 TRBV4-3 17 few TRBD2 CASSQDGSGGSTDTQYF TGCGCCAGCAGCCAAGATGGTAGCGGGGGTTCCACAGATACGCAGTATTTT